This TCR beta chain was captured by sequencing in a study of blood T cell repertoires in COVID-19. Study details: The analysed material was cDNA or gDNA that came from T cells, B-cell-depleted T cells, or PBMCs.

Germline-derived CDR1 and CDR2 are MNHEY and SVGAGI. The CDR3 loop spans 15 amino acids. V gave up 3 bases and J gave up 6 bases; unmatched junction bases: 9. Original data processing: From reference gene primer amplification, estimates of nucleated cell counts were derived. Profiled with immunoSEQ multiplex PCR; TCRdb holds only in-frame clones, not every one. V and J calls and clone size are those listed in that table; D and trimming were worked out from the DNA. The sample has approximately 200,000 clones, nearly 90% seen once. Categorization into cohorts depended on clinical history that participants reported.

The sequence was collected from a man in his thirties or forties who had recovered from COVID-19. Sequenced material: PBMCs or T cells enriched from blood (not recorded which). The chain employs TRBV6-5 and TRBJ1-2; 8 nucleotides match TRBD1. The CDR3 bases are TGTGCCAGCAGTTATTCCTCACAGGGGGGAGATGGCTACACCTTC. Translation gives CASSYSSQGGDGYTF.